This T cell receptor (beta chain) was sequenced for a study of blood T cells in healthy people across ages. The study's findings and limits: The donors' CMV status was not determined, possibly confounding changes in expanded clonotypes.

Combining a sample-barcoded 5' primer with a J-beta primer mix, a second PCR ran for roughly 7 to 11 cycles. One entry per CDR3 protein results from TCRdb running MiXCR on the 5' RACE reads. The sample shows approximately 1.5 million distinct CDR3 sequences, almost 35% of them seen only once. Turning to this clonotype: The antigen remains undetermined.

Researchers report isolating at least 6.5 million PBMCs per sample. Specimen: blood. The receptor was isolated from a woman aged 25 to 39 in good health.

The CDR3 reads CASSRPGYCGNQPQHF. CDR3 DNA sequence: TGTGCCAGCAGCCGACCAGGGTATTGTGGCAATCAGCCCCAGCATTTT. The chain links TRBV5-6 to TRBJ1-5, with a tentative D call TRBD1 (5 bases). V was clipped by 4 bases and J by 2 bases, with 16 bases between them. The CDR3 runs 16 residues. Per germline, CDR1 SGHDT and CDR2 YYEEEE.